This entry lists 15 T cell receptor beta chains sequenced from one sample in a study of T-cell memory formation after mild COVID-19 (dated by TCRdb to about 2021). The library was generated by 5' RACE. Reads for this sample came from an Illumina NovaSeq 6000. TCRdb reworked the public reads: Q25 trimming with fastp, MiXCR clone assembly, productive beta chains retained. Merged by CDR3 protein, the rows form single entries marked with the most common genes and DNA. The sample table holds 250,000 to 400,000 distinct CDR3 sequences, of which roughly an eighth were seen once. The ten top clones hold 21% of the sample. Sequences were obtained from PBMCs or a T cell subset sorted from them (not recorded which). Receptors were obtained from a man between 18 and 35 years old who had mild COVID-19 (a few samples of this study predate the infection). The sample titles of this study are shuffled in the database, so cell type and time point are left out; the donor was told from shared clones.

This clonotype has just a few counts. The V and J genes are TRBV7-9 and TRBJ1-5; D is unresolved. V lost 5 bases and J lost 5, with 19 bases in between. This CDR3 is 16 amino acids long. Germline assignment: CDR1 SEHNR and CDR2 FQNEAQ (reference sequence). CDR3 residues: CASSPGPDFGDQPQHF. In DNA form, the CDR3 reads TGTGCCAGCAGCCCCGGGCCCGATTTCGGGGATCAGCCCCAGCATTTT.

As concerns this clonotype: At one end, the junction sequence differs from germline, possibly due to a read error. This chain connects TRBV7-2 to TRBJ2-5; D may be TRBD1 or TRBD2 (6 bases each). Germline CDR1 SGHTA, CDR2 FQGNSA. The CDR3 length is 12 residues. The CDR3 nucleotides read TGTGCCAGCAGCTCCCCAACGGGGGCCTTTCTTTTC. Amino acid sequence: CASSSPTGAFLF.

The table lists this clonotype with a few counts. The J gene is TRBJ1-2, the V gene TRBV7-3, with a possible D match to TRBD1 (5 bases). The V and J ends lost 9 bases and 4 bases respectively, with 18 bases between them. Per germline, CDR1 SGHTA and CDR2 FQGTGA. This CDR3 is built from 14 residues. CDR3 coding DNA: TGTGCCAGTTCGACAGACCCCACCCTCTATGGCTACACCTTC. Translated, it gives CASSTDPTLYGYTF.

Only a few counts were recorded for this clonotype. The gene calls are TRBV5-1 and TRBJ2-2; 10 bases line up with TRBD1. The CDR3 runs to 15 residues. V trimming: 5 bases; J trimming: 4 bases; junction bases outside the gene matches: 5. Germline assignment: CDR1 SGHRS and CDR2 YFSETQ. The CDR3 coding sequence is TGCGCCAGCAGGATGAGGGACAGGGGCACCGGGGAGCTGTTTTTT. This gives the protein CASRMRDRGTGELFF.

The chain has TRBV10-3 and TRBJ1-5, with D unresolved. Between the trimmed V and J ends, which lost 8 bases and 4 bases, there was a span of 6 bases. Looked up from germline, CDR1 is ENHRY and CDR2 is SYGVKD. The CDR3 covers 11 residues. This CDR3 reads CAIGENQPQHF. DNA for the CDR3: TGTGCCATCGGGGAGAATCAGCCCCAGCATTTT.

CDR3 sequence reads: CSVDMNGYTF. As DNA, the CDR3 is TGCAGCGTGGACATGAATGGCTACACCTTC. V gene TRBV29-1 combines with J gene TRBJ1-2, with D possibly TRBD1 on 5 matching bases. This CDR3 contains 10 residues. The V end was cut by 6 bases, the J end by 6 bases, with 8 bases between. Germline lookup yields CDR1 SQVTM and CDR2 ANQGSEA.

The chain combines TRBV7-2 with TRBJ1-6; 7 positions agree with TRBD1. CDR3 size: 16 residues. J was trimmed by 8 bases and V by 4 bases; bases with no gene match: 11. Germline CDR1 SGHTA, CDR2 FQGNSA. The DNA of the CDR3 is TGTGCCAGCAGCTCCGTTATAAGACAGGGTGATTCACCCCTCCACTTT. Encoded protein: CASSSVIRQGDSPLHF. The whole variable domain, filled in from reference TRBV7-2 and TRBJ1-6, reads GAGVSQSPSNKVTEKGKDVELRCDPISGHTALYWYRQSLGQGLEFLIYFQGNSAPDKSGLPSDRFSAERTGGSVSTLTIQRTQQEDSAVYLCASSSVIRQGDSPLHFGNGTRLTVT.

The table lists this clonotype with many counts. The chain couples TRBV2 to TRBJ1-5, with 7 bases matching TRBD1. Trimming took 5 bases from V and 0 from J; bases not matched to a gene: 10. Germline V gene lookup returns CDR1 SNHLY and CDR2 FYNNEI. This CDR3 has 17 residues. CDR3 residues: CASSSNRGAYSNQPQHF. The CDR3, as DNA: TGTGCCAGCAGTTCTAACAGGGGCGCCTATAGCAATCAGCCCCAGCATTTT.

This clonotype was seen more than once but under ten times. The chain is built from TRBV9 and TRBJ2-2; maybe TRBD2 (6 bases). With 4 bases removed from V and 4 bases from J, the gap between germline ends came to 20 bases. CDR1 is SGDLS and CDR2 is YYNGEE in the germline V gene. This CDR3 region has 17 residues. For the CDR3, the DNA is TGTGCCAGCAGCACCCACGTCCTCTTGGGGGGCACCGGGGAGCTGTTTTTT. The encoded protein is CASSTHVLLGGTGELFF.

CDR3 bases: TGCAGTGCCGGGACTAGCGGGGGGCCGCGGATTTGGTACTTC. Translation gives CSAGTSGGPRIWYF. The rearrangement uses TRBV20-1 and TRBJ2-4, with 15 bases that match TRBD2. V lost 6 bases and J lost 15; bases outside the gene matches: 12. In germline, CDR1 is DFQATT, CDR2 SNEGSKA (reference sequence). The CDR3 loop spans 14 amino acids.

The V gene is TRBV10-3, the J gene TRBJ1-5, with 7 positions matching TRBD1. The trim removed 4 bases at V and 5 bases at J, leaving 11 bases unmatched. The germline gives CDR1 ENHRY, CDR2 SYGVKD. This CDR3 has 16 residues. The DNA for the CDR3 is TGTGCCATCAGTGGGGGACAGCCGATACGGGATCAGCCCCAGCATTTT. It specifies CAISGGQPIRDQPQHF.

This chain connects TRBV24-1 to TRBJ2-3; 7 bases are a match to TRBD1. The germline V gene encodes CDR1 KGHDR and CDR2 SFDVKD. CDR3 length: 15 amino acids. The junction had 10 bases not matched to a gene; V was cut back by 7 bases and J by 4 bases. CDR3: CATRVTGKAADTQYF. The CDR3 nucleotides read TGTGCCACCAGGGTGACAGGGAAGGCGGCAGATACGCAGTATTTT.

The rearrangement uses TRBV11-2 and TRBJ2-7; D remains unclear. CDR3 length: 14 residues. V was pared by 1 base and J by 2 bases, with 9 bases between. Germline V gene lookup returns CDR1 SGHAT and CDR2 FQNNGV. The CDR3 sequence is CASSLGGVPYEQYV. CDR3 DNA: TGTGCCAGCAGCTTAGGTGGGGTTCCCTACGAGCAGTACGTC.

The genes are TRBV12-3 or TRBV12-4 and TRBJ1-2, with 12 positions matching TRBD1. The CDR3 runs 14 residues. V was clipped by 8 bases and J by 4 bases; unmatched bases: 5. For the CDR3, the DNA is TGTGCCAGCTCCGAGGGACAGGGGGCCTATGGCTACACCTTC. Its protein is CASSEGQGAYGYTF.

In this sample, this clonotype turned up a few times. The V gene is TRBV7-2, the J gene TRBJ1-6; tentatively, D is TRBD1 (5 bases). The germline CDR1 and CDR2 sequences are SGHTA and FQGNSA. The CDR3 is made up of 14 amino acids. Deletions cut 5 bases from V and 9 bases from J, with 14 bases between. This chain's CDR3 is CASSPGGGGSPLHF. As DNA, the CDR3 is TGTGCCAGCAGCCCAGGCGGGGGAGGTTCACCCCTCCACTTT. The entire variable domain, with the rest obtained from reference TRBV7-2 and TRBJ1-6, is as follows: GAGVSQSPSNKVTEKGKDVELRCDPISGHTALYWYRQSLGQGLEFLIYFQGNSAPDKSGLPSDRFSAERTGGSVSTLTIQRTQQEDSAVYLCASSPGGGGSPLHFGNGTRLTVT.